What follows are 29 T cell receptor beta chains derived from one specimen sequenced in a study of shared clonotypes between healthy human individuals. Clones were sequenced by immunoSEQ multiplex PCR, and TCRdb holds only the in-frame ones, with some missing. Seen here are roughly 1.4 million clones, 98% observed once, and the top ten hold 0.36%. Sequencing used naive CD4+ T cells sorted from blood. The sample's subset: CD45RA+ positively selected. These TCRs come from a man aged 25-40 years in good health.

The chain has TRBV19 and TRBJ2-7; 7 bases match TRBD2. This CDR3 spans 14 amino acids. CDR1 LNHDA and CDR2 SQIVND come from the germline V gene (reference sequence). V trimming: 3 bases; J trimming: 0 bases; junction bases outside the gene matches: 2. The chain's CDR3 is CASSISGYSYEQYF. The CDR3 nucleotides are TGTGCCAGTAGTATTAGCGGGTACTCCTACGAGCAGTACTTC.

This chain links TRBV7-9 with TRBJ2-1; TRBD2 aligns across 7 bases. The CDR3 consists of 15 residues. Germline lookup yields CDR1 SEHNR and CDR2 FQNEAQ (reference sequence). V lost 5 bases and J lost 4; bases outside the gene matches: 8. The CDR3 loop is CASSREGLVYNEQFF. In nucleotides, the CDR3 is TGTGCCAGCAGCCGAGAAGGACTAGTGTACAATGAGCAGTTCTTC.

The chain has TRBV5-5 and TRBJ2-7, with 7 bases lining up with TRBD2. V shed 4 bases, J shed 0 bases, and the junction held 7 bases outside the gene matches. CDR1 and CDR2 from the germline V gene are SGHKS and YYEKEE (reference sequence). There are 15 residues in the CDR3. CDR3 DNA: TGTGCCAGCAGCCGGGCCGGCGGGAGCTCCTACGAGCAGTACTTC. This gives the protein CASSRAGGSSYEQYF.

The chain uses TRBV7-2 and TRBJ2-7; D is possibly TRBD1 or TRBD2 (6 bases each). The germline V gene has CDR1 SGHTA and CDR2 FQGNSA. The CDR3 has 15 amino acids. V was clipped by 5 bases and J by 6 bases, with 20 bases between them. The CDR3 nucleotides read TGTGCCAGCAGCACAAGCCGGGGGACAATTGTCGAGCAGTACTTC. This codes for CASSTSRGTIVEQYF. The full variable domain, its missing parts supplied by reference TRBV7-2 and TRBJ2-7, is GAGVSQSPSNKVTEKGKDVELRCDPISGHTALYWYRQSLGQGLEFLIYFQGNSAPDKSGLPSDRFSAERTGGSVSTLTIQRTQQEDSAVYLCASSTSRGTIVEQYFGPGTRLTVT.

Worth noting for this clone: Other nucleotide sequences from this sample produce the same CDR3. The chain uses TRBV11-3 and TRBJ2-5, with D possibly TRBD2 on 5 matching bases. CDR1 and CDR2 from the germline V gene are SGHNT and YENEEA. V shed 5 bases and J shed 5 bases, with 15 bases lying between them. This CDR3 contains 14 residues. As DNA, the CDR3 is TGTGCCAGCAGCCCGTCTGGGAGAGCGGAGACCCAGTACTTC. It translates to CASSPSGRAETQYF.

The chain joins TRBV28 to TRBJ2-7; 10 positions match TRBD2. There are 14 residues in the CDR3. V shed 10 bases and J 3 bases; nucleotides not matched to a gene: 9. The germline CDR1 and CDR2 sequences are MDHEN and SYDVKM. The DNA for the CDR3 is TGTGCCATCACAAGCCGGACTAGCGGCTACGAGCAGTACTTC. It yields the protein CAITSRTSGYEQYF.

This chain joins TRBV5-1 and TRBJ1-2; the D gene is possibly TRBD1 (5 bases). V was pared by 4 bases and J by 4 bases, with 11 bases between. The CDR3 is made up of 13 amino acids. Germline CDR1 and CDR2: SGHRS and YFSETQ. The CDR3 loop is CASSPGRSYGYTF. DNA for the CDR3: TGCGCCAGCAGCCCGGGACGGAGCTATGGCTACACCTTC.

The V gene is TRBV5-1, the J gene TRBJ2-5; maybe TRBD2 (5 bases). V was shortened by 4 bases and J by 2 bases, with 12 bases between the two germline ends. Germline loops: CDR1 SGHRS, CDR2 YFSETQ. CDR3 length: 14 amino acids. For the CDR3, the DNA is TGCGCCAGCAGCGCCTCCGGGAAGCAAGAGACCCAGTACTTC. It translates to CASSASGKQETQYF.

The chain recombines TRBV7-6 with TRBJ2-1; 9 bases are shared with TRBD1. The CDR3 contains 17 residues. Germline V lookup: CDR1 SGHVS, CDR2 FNYEAQ. J lost 1 base, V lost 5 bases, and 9 bases had no gene match. The CDR3 sequence: CASSLRTGDFSYNEQFF. CDR3 bases: TGTGCCAGCAGCCTCCGGACAGGGGATTTTTCCTACAATGAGCAGTTCTTC. The whole variable domain, remainder taken from reference TRBV7-6 and TRBJ2-1, is GAGVSQSPRYKVTKRGQDVALRCDPISGHVSLYWYRQALGQGPEFLTYFNYEAQQDKSGLPNDRFSAERPEGSISTLTIQRTEQRDSAMYRCASSLRTGDFSYNEQFFGPGTRLTVL.

With respect to this clone: Germline is not matched at one junction end, which may reflect a read error. The rearrangement joins TRBV6-4 to TRBJ2-1; 12 nucleotides match TRBD2. CDR3 length: 13 amino acids. The germline V gene encodes CDR1 MRHNA and CDR2 SNTAGT. For the CDR3, the DNA is TGTGCCAGCAGTGACTCTGGGACTAGCGGGCCCGTCTTC. Amino acids: CASSDSGTSGPVF.

For this clone: The germline gene is not matched at one end of the junction; a read error may be the cause. The chain uses TRBV4-1 and TRBJ2-2; 8 bases are a match to TRBD1. The germline V gene encodes CDR1 MGHRA and CDR2 YSYEKL. The CDR3 covers 17 residues. For the CDR3, the DNA is TGCGCCAGCAGCCAAGGGCTGTGGACAGGGAACCCCGGGGAGCTGTTTTTT. This codes for CASSQGLWTGNPGELFF.

The rearrangement joins TRBV18 to TRBJ1-4, with a weak D call TRBD1 (6 bases). Per the germline V gene, CDR1 is KGHSH and CDR2 is LQKENI. Trimming removed 3 bases from V and 13 bases from J, with 18 bases in between. There are 14 residues in the CDR3. The CDR3 here is CASSPSRDMGGLFF. The CDR3 DNA is TGTGCCAGCTCACCGTCCCGGGACATGGGAGGACTGTTTTTT. Full variable domain (rest looked up from reference TRBV18 and TRBJ1-4): NAGVMQNPRHLVRRRGQEARLRCSPMKGHSHVYWYRQLPEEGLKFMVYLQKENIIDESGMPKERFSAEFPKEGPSILRIQQVVRGDSAAYFCASSPSRDMGGLFFGSGTQLSVL.

This clone appeared once. The rearrangement uses TRBV7-8 and TRBJ2-1; TRBD2 matches 7 bases. CDR1 and CDR2 (germline): SGHVS, FQNEAQ. V was pared by 4 bases and J by 5 bases, with 2 bases of the junction left unmatched. The CDR3 length is 13 residues. The CDR3 is CASSWRGNNEQFF. CDR3 sequence (DNA): TGTGCCAGCAGCTGGCGGGGGAACAATGAGCAGTTCTTC.

The rearrangement links TRBV7-2 to TRBJ2-2; 9 bases line up with TRBD2. V dropped 5 bases and J dropped 8; count of bases not matched to a gene: 12. From germline, CDR1 is SGHTA and CDR2 FQGNSA. The length of the CDR3 is 16 residues. The CDR3 bases are TGTGCCAGCAGCGGCCTTGGCGGGAGGGCCCCTGGGGAGCTGTTTTTT. Translating gives CASSGLGGRAPGELFF. The full variable domain, in which reference TRBV7-2 and TRBJ2-2 provide the parts outside the CDR3, is GAGVSQSPSNKVTEKGKDVELRCDPISGHTALYWYRQSLGQGLEFLIYFQGNSAPDKSGLPSDRFSAERTGGSVSTLTIQRTQQEDSAVYLCASSGLGGRAPGELFFGEGSRLTVL.

The chain has TRBV7-9 and TRBJ2-5, with 14 bases lining up with TRBD2. CDR1 is SEHNR, CDR2 FQNEAQ, per germline (reference sequence). After removal of 3 bases from V and 4 bases from J, the junction contained 4 bases not matched to a gene. The CDR3 extends over 16 amino acids. The CDR3 sequence is CASSFGTSGSRETQYF. The CDR3 DNA sequence: TGTGCCAGCAGCTTTGGGACTAGCGGGAGCAGAGAGACCCAGTACTTC.

The chain recombines TRBV28 with TRBJ2-7; the D is unclear. V dropped 2 bases and J dropped 1 base, with 9 bases sitting between them. Germline V gives CDR1 MDHEN, CDR2 SYDVKM. CDR3 length equals 14 residues. This chain's CDR3 is CASSLHSNSYEQYF. CDR3 nucleotides: TGTGCCAGCAGTTTACATTCCAATTCCTACGAGCAGTACTTC.

The chain has TRBV6-1 and TRBJ1-2; D is possibly TRBD1 (6 bases). V dropped 6 bases and J dropped 3 bases, with 14 bases sitting between them. There are 14 residues in the CDR3. CDR1 is MNHNS, CDR2 SASEGT, per germline. CDR3 bases: TGTGCCAGCAGGGCAAGACAGGACGACTATGGCTACACCTTC. The encoded protein is CASRARQDDYGYTF.

V is TRBV28 and J is TRBJ2-7, with 9 bases fitting TRBD1. The J segment lost 7 bases and the V segment lost 6 bases, leaving 10 bases of the junction unmatched. The CDR3 spans 14 residues. Germline loops: CDR1 MDHEN, CDR2 SYDVKM. CDR3 in amino acids: CASRSGTGLREQYF. The CDR3 region has the DNA TGTGCCAGCAGATCCGGGACAGGGCTAAGGGAGCAGTACTTC.

On this clone itself: The same CDR3 arises from other DNA sequences in this sample as well. The chain joins TRBV5-1 to TRBJ2-1, with 14 bases fitting TRBD2. This CDR3 has 17 amino acids. Germline V CDR1 and CDR2: SGHRS, YFSETQ. The J segment lost 1 base and the V segment lost 3 bases, leaving 3 bases of the junction unmatched. The CDR3 DNA sequence: TGCGCCAGCAGCTGGGGACTAGCGGGAGCGTCCTACAATGAGCAGTTCTTC. Encoded protein: CASSWGLAGASYNEQFF.

This rearrangement joins TRBV15 to TRBJ1-5; TRBD1 matches 7 bases. Germline-derived CDR1 and CDR2 are LNHNV and YYDKDF (reference sequence). Trimming removed 5 bases from V and 6 bases from J; junction bases left unmatched: 4. CDR3 length: 13 residues. In nucleotides, the CDR3 is TGTGCCACCAGCTCACAGGGGATTCAGCCCCAGCATTTT. It specifies CATSSQGIQPQHF.

The chain is built from TRBV11-2 and TRBJ1-2; D remains unclear. Germline V gene lookup returns CDR1 SGHAT and CDR2 FQNNGV. V was pared by 1 base and J by 0 bases, with 9 bases between. The CDR3 spans 15 residues. The CDR3 bases are TGTGCCAGCAGCTTAGGCAGTCTTGCTAACTATGGCTACACCTTC. Protein: CASSLGSLANYGYTF.

V gene TRBV7-9 combines with J gene TRBJ2-7, with TRBD2 as a possible D gene (5 bases). V was shortened by 1 base and J by 3 bases, with 19 bases between the two germline ends. Germline V CDR1 and CDR2: SEHNR, FQNEAQ (reference sequence). The CDR3 totals 17 residues. The CDR3: CASSLGERVGLGYEQYF. The CDR3 bases are TGTGCCAGCAGCTTAGGCGAGAGGGTAGGGTTGGGCTACGAGCAGTACTTC.

The chain recombines TRBV28 with TRBJ1-5, with 8 nucleotides matching TRBD1. The CDR3 loop spans 15 amino acids. Germline CDR1 MDHEN, CDR2 SYDVKM. After removal of 10 bases from V and 7 bases from J, the junction contained 15 bases not matched to a gene. This CDR3 is CATPGPAGGQQPQHF. DNA of the CDR3: TGTGCCACCCCGGGTCCCGCAGGGGGCCAACAGCCCCAGCATTTT.

V usage is TRBV6-5 and J usage is TRBJ1-1; D may be TRBD1 (5 bases). Per the germline V gene, CDR1 is MNHEY and CDR2 is SVGAGI. The length of the CDR3 is 11 residues. The CDR3 coding sequence is TGTTCAAGTGGGGCTGACAGTGAAGCTTTCTTT. This gives the protein CSSGADSEAFF.

About this clone itself: Other nucleotide sequences from this sample produce the same CDR3. This chain joins TRBV29-1 and TRBJ1-4; D remains unclear. Germline assignment: CDR1 SQVTM and CDR2 ANQGSEA. Deletions cut 6 bases from V and 7 bases from J, with 9 bases between. The CDR3 is made up of 11 amino acids. The CDR3 nucleotides are TGCAGCGTCGAGCTCCGTGAAAAACTGTTTTTT. Amino acids: CSVELREKLFF.

CDR3 residues: CASTPRASGRFSGTQYF. DNA of the CDR3: TGTGCCAGCACCCCCCGGGCTAGCGGTAGGTTTAGCGGTACGCAGTATTTT. The V gene is TRBV27, the J gene TRBJ2-3; 7 bases line up with TRBD2. With V trimmed by 7 bases and J by 8 bases, 21 bases remained unmatched. The germline gives CDR1 MNHEY, CDR2 SMNVEV (reference sequence). The CDR3 is 17 amino acids.

The chain joins TRBV5-1 to TRBJ2-3, with no clear D. CDR3 length equals 14 residues. From germline, CDR1 is SGHRS and CDR2 YFSETQ. V lost 7 bases to trimming and J lost 0 bases, with 12 bases between them. CDR3 sequence reads: CASRPTTSTDTQYF. Written as DNA, the CDR3 is TGCGCCAGCCGGCCCACAACTAGCACAGATACGCAGTATTTT.

This chain's CDR3 is CASGGPGQLSYEQYF. The CDR3 DNA follows: TGTGCCAGCGGGGGGCCGGGACAGCTCTCCTACGAGCAGTACTTC. The chain joins TRBV9 to TRBJ2-7; a weak D match, TRBD1 (7 bases). Germline lookup yields CDR1 SGDLS and CDR2 YYNGEE. The CDR3 totals 15 residues. V lost 7 bases and J 0 bases, leaving 17 bases between the germline ends.

The rearrangement uses TRBV7-9 and TRBJ2-1; a possible D gene is TRBD1 (5 bases). The germline V gene encodes CDR1 SEHNR and CDR2 FQNEAQ (reference sequence). With 0 bases removed from V and 15 bases from J, the gap between germline ends came to 9 bases. CDR3 length: 11 amino acids. This chain's CDR3 is CASSLAGRWFF. The CDR3, as DNA: TGTGCCAGCAGCTTAGCGGGGCGGTGGTTCTTC. Based on the CDR3 plus reference TRBV7-9 and TRBJ2-1, the full variable domain is DTGVSQNPRHKITKRGQNVTFRCDPISEHNRLYWYRQTLGQGPEFLTYFQNEAQLEKSRLLSDRFSAERPKGSFSTLEIQRTEQGDSAMYLCASSLAGRWFFGPGTRLTVL.